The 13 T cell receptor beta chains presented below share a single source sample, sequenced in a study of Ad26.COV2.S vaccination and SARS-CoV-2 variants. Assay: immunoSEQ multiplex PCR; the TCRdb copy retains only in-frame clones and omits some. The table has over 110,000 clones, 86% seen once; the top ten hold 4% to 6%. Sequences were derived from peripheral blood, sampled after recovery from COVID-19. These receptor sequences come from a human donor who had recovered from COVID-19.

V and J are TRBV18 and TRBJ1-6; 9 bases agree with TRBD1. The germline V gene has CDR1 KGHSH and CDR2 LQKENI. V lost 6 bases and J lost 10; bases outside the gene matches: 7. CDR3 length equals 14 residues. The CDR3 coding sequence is TGTGCCAGCTCGCCGGGACAGGGATTATCACCCCTCCACTTT. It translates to CASSPGQGLSPLHF.

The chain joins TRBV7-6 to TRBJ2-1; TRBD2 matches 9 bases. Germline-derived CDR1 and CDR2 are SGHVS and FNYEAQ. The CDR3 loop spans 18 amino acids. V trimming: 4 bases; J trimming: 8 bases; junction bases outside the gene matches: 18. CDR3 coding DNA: TGTGCCAGCAGCTCCCCCAGATCGCGGGGGGGCTTGGCGGATGAGCAGTTCTTC. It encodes CASSSPRSRGGLADEQFF.

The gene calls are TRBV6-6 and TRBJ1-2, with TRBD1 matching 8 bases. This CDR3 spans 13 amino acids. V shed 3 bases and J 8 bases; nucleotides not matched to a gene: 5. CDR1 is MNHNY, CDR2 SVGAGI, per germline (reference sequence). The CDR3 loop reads CASSYETGDGYTF. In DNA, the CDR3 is TGTGCCAGCAGTTATGAGACAGGGGACGGCTACACCTTC.

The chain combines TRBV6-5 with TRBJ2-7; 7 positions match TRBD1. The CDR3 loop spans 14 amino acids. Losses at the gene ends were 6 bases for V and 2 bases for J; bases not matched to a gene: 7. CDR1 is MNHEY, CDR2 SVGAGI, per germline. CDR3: CASSSRQGPYEQYF. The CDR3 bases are TGTGCCAGCAGCTCCCGACAGGGCCCCTACGAGCAGTACTTC.

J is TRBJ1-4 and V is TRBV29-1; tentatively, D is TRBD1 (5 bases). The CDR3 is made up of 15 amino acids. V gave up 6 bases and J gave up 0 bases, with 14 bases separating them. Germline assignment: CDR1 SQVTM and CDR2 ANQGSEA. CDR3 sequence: CSVDGLTATNEKLFF. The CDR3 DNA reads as TGCAGCGTCGACGGACTGACAGCAACTAATGAAAAACTGTTTTTT.

CDR3 sequence: CASSYLGGTQYF. The DNA for the CDR3 is TGTGCCAGCAGTTACCTGGGAGGGACCCAGTACTTC. The chain couples TRBV6-2 or TRBV6-3 to TRBJ2-5; TRBD2 is a possible D gene (6 bases). This CDR3 contains 12 residues. The germline V and J ends were trimmed by 2 bases and 7 bases, with 8 bases remaining between them. CDR1 MNHEY and CDR2 SVGEGT come from the germline V gene.

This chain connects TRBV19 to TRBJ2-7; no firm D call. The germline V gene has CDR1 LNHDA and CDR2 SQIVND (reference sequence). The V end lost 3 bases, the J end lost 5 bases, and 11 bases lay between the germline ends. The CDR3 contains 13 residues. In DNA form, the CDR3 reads TGTGCCAGTAGTATGTCCGACCCCCACGAGCAGTACTTC. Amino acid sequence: CASSMSDPHEQYF.

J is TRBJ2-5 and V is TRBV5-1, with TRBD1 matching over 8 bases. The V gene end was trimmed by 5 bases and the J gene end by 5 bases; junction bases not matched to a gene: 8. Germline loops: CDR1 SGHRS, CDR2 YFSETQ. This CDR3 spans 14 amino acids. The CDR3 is CASRTTDRGETQYF. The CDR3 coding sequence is TGCGCCAGCAGAACTACCGACAGGGGTGAGACCCAGTACTTC.

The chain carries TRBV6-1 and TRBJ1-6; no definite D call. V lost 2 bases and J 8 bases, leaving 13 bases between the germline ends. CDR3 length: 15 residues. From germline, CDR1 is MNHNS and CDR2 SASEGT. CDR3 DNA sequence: TGTGCCAGCAGTGAACGGTCCCAGCGGGATTCACCCCTCCACTTT. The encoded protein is CASSERSQRDSPLHF.

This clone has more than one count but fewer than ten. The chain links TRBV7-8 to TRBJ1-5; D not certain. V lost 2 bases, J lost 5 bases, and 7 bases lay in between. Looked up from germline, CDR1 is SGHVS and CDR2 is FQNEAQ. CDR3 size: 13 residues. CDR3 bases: TGTGCCAGCAGCTTAAAGCTGGATCAGCCCCAGCATTTT. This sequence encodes CASSLKLDQPQHF.

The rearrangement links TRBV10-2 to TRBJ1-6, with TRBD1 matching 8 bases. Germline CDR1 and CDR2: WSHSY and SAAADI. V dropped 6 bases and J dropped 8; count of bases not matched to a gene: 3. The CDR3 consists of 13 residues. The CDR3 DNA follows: TGCGCCAGCAGCCGGGACAGGTATTCACCCCTCCACTTT. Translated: CASSRDRYSPLHF.

CDR3 residues: CASSQVGGYTEAFF. The DNA for the CDR3 is TGCGCCAGCAGCCAAGTGGGAGGGTATACTGAAGCTTTCTTT. The gene calls are TRBV4-1 and TRBJ1-1; D gene ambiguous. Trimming removed 1 base from V and 5 bases from J, with 11 bases in between. The V gene's germline CDR1 is MGHRA and CDR2 YSYEKL. The CDR3 is made up of 14 amino acids.

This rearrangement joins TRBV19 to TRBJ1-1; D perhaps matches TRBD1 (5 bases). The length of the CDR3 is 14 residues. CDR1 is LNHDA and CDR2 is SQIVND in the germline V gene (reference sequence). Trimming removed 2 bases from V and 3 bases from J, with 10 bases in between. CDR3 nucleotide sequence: TGTGCCAGTAGTATATGGGGGACTGACACTGAAGCTTTCTTT. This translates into CASSIWGTDTEAFF. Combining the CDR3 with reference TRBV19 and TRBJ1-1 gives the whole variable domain DGGITQSPKYLFRKEGQNVTLSCEQNLNHDAMYWYRQDPGQGLRLIYYSQIVNDFQKGDIAEGYSVSREKKESFPLTVTSAQKNPTAFYLCASSIWGTDTEAFFGQGTRLTVV.